This T cell receptor (beta chain) originates from a study of cytomegalovirus exposure and HLA in healthy donors. In the study overall: An analysis done earlier identified more than 100 million unique TCR beta sequences from roughly 190 million T cells.

J gave up 7 bases and V 2 bases, and 6 bases lay outside the gene matches. The CDR3 is 16 residues long. Germline V gene lookup returns CDR1 MRHNA and CDR2 SNTAGT. Remarks on this clone: Antigen: not known.

Overall study results and limits: Later analysis identified 15,000 to 20,000 TCR beta sequences associated with HLA alleles, using a false discovery rate threshold of 0.05. Testing in vitro showed a few CMV-associated chains specific for CMV antigens.

Use of 60 Vbeta and 13 Jbeta primers characterized the PCR. Here immunoSEQ multiplex PCR was the method, and the copy in TCRdb shows in-frame clones only, minus some. The data contain 160,000 or so clones, more than 75% of them singletons. This clonotype was sampled from a man in his late teens or twenties in good health and CMV-seropositive. Input material: PBMCs. V and J are TRBV6-4 and TRBJ1-6; TRBD1 matches at 9 bases. CDR3 sequence reads: CASSDAWDRVNSPLHF. The CDR3 DNA is TGTGCCAGCAGTGACGCCTGGGACAGGGTAAATTCACCCCTCCACTTT.